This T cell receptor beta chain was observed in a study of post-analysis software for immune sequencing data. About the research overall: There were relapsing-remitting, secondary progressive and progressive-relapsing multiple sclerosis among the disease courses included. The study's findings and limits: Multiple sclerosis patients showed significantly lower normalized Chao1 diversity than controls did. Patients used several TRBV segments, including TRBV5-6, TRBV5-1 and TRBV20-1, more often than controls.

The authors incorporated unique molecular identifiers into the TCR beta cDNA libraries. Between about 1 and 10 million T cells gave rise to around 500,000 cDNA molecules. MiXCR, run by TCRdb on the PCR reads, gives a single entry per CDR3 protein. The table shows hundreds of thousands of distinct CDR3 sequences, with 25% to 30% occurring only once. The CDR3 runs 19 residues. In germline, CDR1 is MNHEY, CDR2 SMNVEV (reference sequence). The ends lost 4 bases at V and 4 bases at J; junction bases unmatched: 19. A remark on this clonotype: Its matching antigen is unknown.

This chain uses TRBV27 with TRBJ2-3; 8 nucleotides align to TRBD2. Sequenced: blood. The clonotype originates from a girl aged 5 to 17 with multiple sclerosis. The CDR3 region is CASSSSGVQREYLADTQYF. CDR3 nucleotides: TGTGCCAGCAGTTCAAGTGGAGTCCAGCGGGAGTACTTGGCAGATACGCAGTATTTT.